The next 8 T cell receptor beta chains were all read from a single sample in a study of blood T cell repertoires in COVID-19 (dated by TCRdb to between 2020 and 2021). The method was the immunoSEQ multiplex PCR assay. TCRdb carries this immuneACCESS record with in-frame sequences only. Its versions omit some clonotypes, under half of them owing to an unresolved V gene in the studies checked, with the rest unexplained. The sample table shows roughly 260,000 clones, and approximately 86% are seen once. Jointly, the top ten make up approximately 2.6% of the sample. Sequencing input: PBMCs or T cells enriched from blood (not recorded which). The receptors were sampled from a woman aged 18 to 35 who had recovered from COVID-19.

The CDR3 region is CASSEQGTQKTEAFF. The DNA for the CDR3 is TGTGCCAGCAGTGAACAAGGGACACAAAAGACTGAAGCTTTCTTT. V usage is TRBV6-1 and J usage is TRBJ1-1; possible D gene TRBD1, 6 bases. Trimming pared 2 bases from V and 5 bases from J, leaving 15 bases between. The CDR3 spans 15 residues. The germline gives CDR1 MNHNS, CDR2 SASEGT.

The chain joins TRBV24-1 to TRBJ2-2, with TRBD1 identical over 9 bases. Per the germline V gene, CDR1 is KGHDR and CDR2 is SFDVKD. The CDR3 runs 17 residues. V shed 4 bases, J shed 3 bases, and the junction held 8 bases outside the gene matches. This chain's CDR3 is CATSDPMTGGYTGELFF. The CDR3 region has the DNA TGTGCCACCAGTGACCCAATGACAGGGGGATACACCGGGGAGCTGTTTTTT.

The chain combines TRBV7-8 with TRBJ1-2; 8 bases match TRBD1. Looked up from germline, CDR1 is SGHVS and CDR2 is FQNEAQ. CDR3 length: 15 amino acids. The V and J ends lost 0 bases and 3 bases, in that order; junction bases with no gene match: 3. The CDR3 reads CASSLASTGDYGYTF. The DNA for the CDR3 is TGTGCCAGCAGCTTAGCCTCGACAGGGGACTATGGCTACACCTTC.

This clone was seen a few times. The rearrangement uses TRBV19 and TRBJ2-2; D is possibly TRBD1 (6 bases). Germline V gives CDR1 LNHDA, CDR2 SQIVND (reference sequence). This CDR3 spans 17 amino acids. V lost 3 bases, J lost 0 bases, and 14 bases lay in between. CDR3: CASSIRTAHSNTGELFF. CDR3 DNA: TGTGCCAGTAGTATCCGGACAGCCCATTCGAACACCGGGGAGCTGTTTTTT.

The chain employs TRBV3-1 (or the pseudogene TRBV3-2) and TRBJ2-3; 7 bases match TRBD2. V shed 6 bases and J 4 bases; nucleotides not matched to a gene: 7. Germline V gene sequence: CDR1 LGHDT, CDR2 YNNKEL (reference sequence). CDR3 length equals 14 residues. Written as DNA, the CDR3 is TGTGCCAGCAGTAAGGGGCGGGGGTCAGATACGCAGTATTTT. Amino acid sequence: CASSKGRGSDTQYF.

The chain is built from TRBV2 and TRBJ2-2; 9 bases fit TRBD1. The germline gives CDR1 SNHLY, CDR2 FYNNEI. The CDR3 extends over 15 amino acids. V was pared by 7 bases and J by 4 bases, with 7 bases of the junction left unmatched. CDR3: CASTQDRGGTGELFF. The CDR3 DNA reads TGTGCCAGCACCCAGGACAGGGGTGGCACCGGGGAGCTGTTTTTT.

The chain employs TRBV5-1 and TRBJ2-7, with TRBD2 as a possible D gene (5 bases). Trimming stripped 3 bases from V and 0 bases from J, with 10 bases between. The germline V gene has CDR1 SGHRS and CDR2 YFSETQ. The CDR3 runs to 14 residues. The CDR3 nucleotides read TGCGCCAGCAGCTGGGAGCACAGCTCCTACGAGCAGTACTTC. Residues: CASSWEHSSYEQYF.

CDR3 region: CASSDLYEQYF. The CDR3 DNA reads as TGTGCCAGCAGTGACCTTTACGAGCAGTACTTC. V usage is TRBV25-1 and J usage is TRBJ2-7, with unresolved D. The CDR3 runs 11 residues. V lost 3 bases and J 4 bases, leaving 4 bases between the germline ends. CDR1 and CDR2 (germline): MGHDK, SYGVNS.